This T cell receptor (beta chain) was captured in a study of cytomegalovirus exposure and HLA in healthy donors. Vbeta (60) and Jbeta (13) primers were used in the PCR. The protocol was immunoSEQ multiplex PCR, while the TCRdb copy is restricted to in-frame clones and leaves out a portion. The table lists roughly 120,000 clones, 77% of them singletons, with 4.5% to 5% in the top ten. Source material: PBMCs. This clonotype was obtained from a man over 45 in good health and CMV-seropositive.

The CDR3 sequence is CASSLRGGRGLAIEETQYF. The CDR3 bases are TGTGCCAGCAGTTTAAGGGGCGGGAGAGGACTAGCGATAGAAGAGACCCAGTACTTC. The gene calls are TRBV27 and TRBJ2-5, with TRBD2 matching 9 bases. Unmatched junction bases numbered 16, after V lost 2 bases and J lost 3 bases. Germline V gene lookup returns CDR1 MNHEY and CDR2 SMNVEV (reference sequence). This CDR3 contains 19 residues.